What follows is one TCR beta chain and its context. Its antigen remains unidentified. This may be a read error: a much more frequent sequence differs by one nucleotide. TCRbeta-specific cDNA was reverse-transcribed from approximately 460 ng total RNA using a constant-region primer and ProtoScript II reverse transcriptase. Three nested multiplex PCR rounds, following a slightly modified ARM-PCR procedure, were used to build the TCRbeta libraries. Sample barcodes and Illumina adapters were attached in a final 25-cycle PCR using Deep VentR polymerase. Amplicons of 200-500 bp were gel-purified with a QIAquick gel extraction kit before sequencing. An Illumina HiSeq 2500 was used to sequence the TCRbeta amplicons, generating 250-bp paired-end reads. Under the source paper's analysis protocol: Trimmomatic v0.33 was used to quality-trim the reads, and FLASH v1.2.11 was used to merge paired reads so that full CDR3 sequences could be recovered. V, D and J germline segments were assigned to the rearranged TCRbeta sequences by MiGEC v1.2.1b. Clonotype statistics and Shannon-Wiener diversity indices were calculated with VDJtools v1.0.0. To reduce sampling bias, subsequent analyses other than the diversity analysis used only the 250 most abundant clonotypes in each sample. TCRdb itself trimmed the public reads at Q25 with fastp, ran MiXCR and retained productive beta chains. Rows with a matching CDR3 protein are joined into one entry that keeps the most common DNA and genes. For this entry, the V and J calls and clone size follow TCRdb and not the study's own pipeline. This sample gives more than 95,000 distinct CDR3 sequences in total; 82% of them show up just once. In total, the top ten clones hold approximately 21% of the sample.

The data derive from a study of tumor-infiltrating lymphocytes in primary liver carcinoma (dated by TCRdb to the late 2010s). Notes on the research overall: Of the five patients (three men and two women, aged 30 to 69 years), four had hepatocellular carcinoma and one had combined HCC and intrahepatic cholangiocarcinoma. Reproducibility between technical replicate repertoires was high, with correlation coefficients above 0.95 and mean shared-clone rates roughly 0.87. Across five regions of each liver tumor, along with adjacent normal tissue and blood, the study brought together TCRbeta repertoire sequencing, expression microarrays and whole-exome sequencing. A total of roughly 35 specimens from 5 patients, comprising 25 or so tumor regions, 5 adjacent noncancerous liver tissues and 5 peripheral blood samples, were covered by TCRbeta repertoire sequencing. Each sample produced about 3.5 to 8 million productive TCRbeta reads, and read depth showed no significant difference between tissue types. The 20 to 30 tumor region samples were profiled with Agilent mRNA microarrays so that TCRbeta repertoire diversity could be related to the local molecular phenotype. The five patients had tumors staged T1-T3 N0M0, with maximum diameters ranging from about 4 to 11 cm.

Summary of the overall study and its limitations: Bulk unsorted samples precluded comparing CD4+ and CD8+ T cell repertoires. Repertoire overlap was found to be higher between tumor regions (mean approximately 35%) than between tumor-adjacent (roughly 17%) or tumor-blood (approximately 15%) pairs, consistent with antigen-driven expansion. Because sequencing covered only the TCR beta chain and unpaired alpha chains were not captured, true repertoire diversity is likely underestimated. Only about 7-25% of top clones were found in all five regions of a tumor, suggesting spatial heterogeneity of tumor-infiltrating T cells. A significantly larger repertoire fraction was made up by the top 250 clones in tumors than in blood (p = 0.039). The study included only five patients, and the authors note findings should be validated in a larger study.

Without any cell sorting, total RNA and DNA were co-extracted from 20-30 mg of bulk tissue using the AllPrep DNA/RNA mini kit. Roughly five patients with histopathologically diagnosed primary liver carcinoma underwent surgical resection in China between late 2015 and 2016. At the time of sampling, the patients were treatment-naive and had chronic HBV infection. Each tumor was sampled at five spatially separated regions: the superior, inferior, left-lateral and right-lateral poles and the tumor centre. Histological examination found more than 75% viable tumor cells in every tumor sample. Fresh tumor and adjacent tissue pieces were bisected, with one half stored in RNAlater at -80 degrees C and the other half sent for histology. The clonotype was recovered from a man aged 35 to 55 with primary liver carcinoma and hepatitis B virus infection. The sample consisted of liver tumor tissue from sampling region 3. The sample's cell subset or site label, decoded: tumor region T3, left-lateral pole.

The CDR3 protein is CASSLALGNNSPLHF. The sequenced DNA: TGTGCCAGCAGTTTAGCACTGGGCAATAATTCACCCCTCCACTTT. The V gene is TRBV28 and the J gene is TRBJ1-6; the D gene identity is not certain. CDR1 and CDR2, looked up from the germline V gene, are MDHEN and SYDVKM. Cut back by 2 bases and 5 bases, the V and J ends lie 10 bases apart. Including the terminal cysteine and phenylalanine, the CDR3 comprises 15 residues. CDR3 DNA only is kept here, 45 bases in frame from base 1.